This section outlines one T cell receptor beta chain sequence together with its context. This record belongs to a study of blood T cell repertoires in COVID-19. Study background: Acute and convalescent COVID-19 specimens originated in the United States, Italy and Spain.

The CDR3 totals 15 residues. J gave up 3 bases and V 11 bases, and 10 bases lay outside the gene matches. In the authors' workflow: Using reference gene primer amplification, nucleated cell counts were estimated. Clones were sequenced by immunoSEQ multiplex PCR, and TCRdb holds only the in-frame ones, with some missing. V, J and clone size are those of that table, while D and trimming were read from the DNA. The repertoire holds hundreds of thousands of clones, with around 90% as singletons. Sample: peripheral blood. The TCR originated in a human donor in a cohort sampled during active COVID-19. The V and J genes are TRBV6-7 and TRBJ2-1; 10 positions agree with TRBD1. TRBV6-7 is an open reading frame whose function is uncertain. CDR3 amino acids: CAETRGQGVYNEQFF. The CDR3 nucleotides are TGTGCCGAAACCCGTGGACAGGGGGTCTACAATGAGCAGTTCTTC.